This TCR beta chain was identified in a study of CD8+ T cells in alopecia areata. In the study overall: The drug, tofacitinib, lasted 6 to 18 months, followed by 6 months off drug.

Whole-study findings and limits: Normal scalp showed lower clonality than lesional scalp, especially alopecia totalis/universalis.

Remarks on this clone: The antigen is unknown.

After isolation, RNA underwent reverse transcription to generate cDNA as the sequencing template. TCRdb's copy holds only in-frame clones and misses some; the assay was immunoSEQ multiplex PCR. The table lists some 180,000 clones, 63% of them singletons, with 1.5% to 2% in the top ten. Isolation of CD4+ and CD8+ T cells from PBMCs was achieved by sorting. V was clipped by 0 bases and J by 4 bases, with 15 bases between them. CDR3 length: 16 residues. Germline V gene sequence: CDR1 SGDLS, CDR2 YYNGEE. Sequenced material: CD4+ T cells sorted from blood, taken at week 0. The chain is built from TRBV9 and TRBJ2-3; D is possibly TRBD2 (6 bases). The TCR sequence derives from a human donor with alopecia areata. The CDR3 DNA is TGTGCCAGCAGCGTAGGGGCGGGGCGACTGGCAGATACGCAGTATTTT. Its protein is CASSVGAGRLADTQYF.